This TCR beta chain was sequenced during a study of shared clonotypes between healthy human individuals. A word on this clone: What it binds is unknown.

Sequencing used immunoSEQ multiplex PCR; TCRdb keeps in-frame clones, though not all of them. There are some 1,600,000 clones in the sample; 98% occur only once, and about 0.4% lies in the top ten. The germline V gene has CDR1 LNHNV and CDR2 YYDKDF (reference sequence). This CDR3 region has 16 residues. V was shortened by 8 bases and J by 2 bases, with 19 bases between the two germline ends. The study, taken as a whole, reports: When compared with the clonotypes that were shared by all four sorted-subset donors, the non-shared clonotypes turned out to have lower generation probabilities. Memory subsets generally showed smaller estimated richness than naive subsets did.

The clonotype comes from a man aged 30 to 39 in good health. Specimen: naive CD4+ T cells sorted from blood. The subset here: CD45RA+ positively selected. The chain recombines TRBV15 with TRBJ1-5, with a weak D call TRBD1 (5 bases). CDR3 DNA sequence: TGTGCCACCCAACACGGGGGAGGTATGCGCAATCAGCCCCAGCATTTT. Translated: CATQHGGGMRNQPQHF.